This TCR beta chain was documented in a study of OX40 agonist ivuxolimab in advanced cancers. Study background: Checkpoint inhibitors had been given previously to 35% to 50% of patients.

This table comes from immunoSEQ multiplex PCR, and its TCRdb copy is limited to in-frame clones, with some not included. The table lists about 64,000 clones, around four fifths of them singletons. V gave up 0 bases and J gave up 3 bases, with 12 bases separating them. The CDR3 length is 15 residues. CDR1 LNHNV and CDR2 YYDKDF come from the germline V gene (reference sequence). The TCR was taken from an adult with an advanced solid tumor such as melanoma, head and neck, liver or kidney cancer. The sequenced sample was CD4+ or CD8+ T cells sorted from blood, obtained in a trial of the OX40 agonist ivuxolimab. V gene TRBV15 combines with J gene TRBJ2-7; D possibly matches TRBD1 or TRBD2 (5 bases each). As DNA, the CDR3 is TGTGCCACCAGCAGAGATGTAGGGGAGTACTACGAGCAGTACTTC. Its protein product is CATSRDVGEYYEQYF.